Listed here are 10 T cell receptor beta chains from one sample, sequenced in a study of T cell repertoires in cytomegalovirus infection (dated by TCRdb to between 2018 and 2020). Sequencing took place on an Illumina HiSeq 1500. TCRdb reran the public reads through fastp at Q25 and MiXCR, keeping productive beta chains. Identical CDR3 protein sequences are pooled into one entry, listed with their most common genes and DNA. The table for this sample lists some 600,000 distinct CDR3 sequences; approximately 24% of them were counted only once. The ten largest make up less than 9.5% of the sample. Sequences were obtained from CD8+ T cells from PBMCs. The receptors were gathered from a human donor in good health (CMV status not recorded). Some clones in this sample may be carry-over from other donors' samples.

This clonotype was recorded a few times. The chain is built from TRBV7-4 and TRBJ2-1, with a weak D call TRBD2 (6 bases). Deletions cut 5 bases from V and 4 bases from J, with 15 bases between. Germline CDR1 reads SGHVT; CDR2 reads SQSDAQ. This CDR3 contains 15 residues. The CDR3 region is CASSETGVRYNEQFF. DNA of the CDR3: TGTGCCAGCAGCGAAACGGGGGTACGGTACAATGAGCAGTTCTTC.

This clonotype was observed a single time. Since a much larger clone is just one base distant, this may be a read error. J is TRBJ2-7 and V is TRBV7-8; D uncertain. CDR3 length: 12 residues. Germline V gene sequence: CDR1 SGHVS, CDR2 FQNEAQ. The CDR3 sequence: CASSSANHEQHV. DNA of the CDR3: TGTGCCAGCAGCTCCGCCAATCACGAGCAGCACGTC.

This clonotype was observed a few times. J is TRBJ2-1 and V is TRBV3-1; D perhaps matches TRBD1 (6 bases). From germline, CDR1 is LGHDT and CDR2 YNNKEL (reference sequence). The ends were cut back, 6 bases at V and 6 bases at J, with 9 bases in the middle. This CDR3 comprises 12 residues. CDR3 sequence: CASRQTGNEQFF. The CDR3, as DNA: TGTGCCAGCAGGCAGACAGGCAATGAGCAGTTCTTC.

This clonotype occurred many times. The chain combines TRBV28 with TRBJ2-5; 8 positions match TRBD2. Germline lookup yields CDR1 MDHEN and CDR2 SYDVKM. V lost 5 bases, J lost 5 bases, and 10 bases stayed unmatched. This CDR3 has 15 amino acids. The CDR3 DNA follows: TGTGCCAGCAGTCCCGCTCGGCGGGGGGCGGAGACCCAGTACTTC. Its protein product is CASSPARRGAETQYF.

This clonotype has a count of ten or more. This rearrangement joins TRBV5-4 to TRBJ2-1, with D unresolved. The CDR3 covers 13 residues. Trimming took off 4 bases at V and 6 bases at J, with 11 bases between the two ends. Germline-derived CDR1 and CDR2 are SGHNT and YYREEE (reference sequence). The CDR3: CASSLGPLNEQFF. DNA for the CDR3: TGTGCCAGCAGCCTAGGACCACTCAATGAGCAGTTCTTC. Filled out from reference TRBV5-4 and TRBJ2-1, the complete variable domain reads ETGVTQSPTHLIKTRGQQVTLRCSSQSGHNTVSWYQQALGQGPQFIFQYYREEENGRGNFPPRFSGLQFPNYSSELNVNALELDDSALYLCASSLGPLNEQFFGPGTRLTVL.

The chain carries TRBV9 and TRBJ2-7; D possibly corresponds to TRBD1 (7 bases). The CDR3 sequence is 16 residues long. Germline V gene data show CDR1 as SGDLS and CDR2 as YYNGEE. Trimming took off 0 bases at V and 5 bases at J, with 18 bases between the two ends. CDR3 nucleotides: TGTGCCAGCAGCGTAGATCCGGCAGGGGGACTCGACGAGCAGTACTTC. It is translated as CASSVDPAGGLDEQYF.

This rearrangement joins TRBV6-2 or TRBV6-3 to TRBJ1-2; no firm D call. The germline V gene has CDR1 MNHEY and CDR2 SVGEGT. The CDR3 has 13 amino acids. V dropped 5 bases and J dropped 3 bases, with 10 bases sitting between them. CDR3 sequence (DNA): TGTGCCAGCAGTCCCGCCGAACACTATGGCTACACCTTC. Its protein is CASSPAEHYGYTF.

CDR3 region: CSVEARTNYEQYF. The CDR3 bases are TGCAGCGTTGAAGCTCGGACTAACTACGAGCAGTACTTC. The V and J genes are TRBV29-1 and TRBJ2-7; weak D call: TRBD2 (6 bases). The V gene's germline CDR1 is SQVTM and CDR2 ANQGSEA. CDR3 length: 13 residues. V was pared by 1 base and J by 3 bases, with 10 bases between.

This clonotype was counted ten times or more. This chain uses TRBV7-2 with TRBJ2-1; D not certain. The germline V and J ends were trimmed by 5 bases and 4 bases, with 18 bases remaining between them. From germline, CDR1 is SGHTA and CDR2 FQGNSA. The CDR3 runs 16 residues. Written as DNA, the CDR3 is TGTGCCAGCAGCCACGACCTGGACGGACCGTACAATGAGCAGTTCTTC. Residues: CASSHDLDGPYNEQFF.

This clonotype was seen repeatedly, ten times or more. This chain links TRBV7-2 with TRBJ1-5; 7 bases are a match to TRBD1. Trimming at V came to 5 bases and at J to 4 bases, leaving 8 bases not matched to a gene. Germline assignment: CDR1 SGHTA and CDR2 FQGNSA. The CDR3 is 15 residues long. CDR3 nucleotides: TGTGCCAGCAGCAGACAGGGTTTTCGGAATCAGCCCCAGCATTTT. Its protein product is CASSRQGFRNQPQHF. The full variable domain, its missing parts supplied by reference TRBV7-2 and TRBJ1-5, is GAGVSQSPSNKVTEKGKDVELRCDPISGHTALYWYRQSLGQGLEFLIYFQGNSAPDKSGLPSDRFSAERTGGSVSTLTIQRTQQEDSAVYLCASSRQGFRNQPQHFGDGTRLSIL.